Reported below is one TCR beta chain. The data derive from a study of human T cells and chemical hapten exposure. Described time point: patch test 1, 2 weeks after DPC sensitization. Treatment noted: therapeutic diphenylcyclopropenone sensitization with weekly scalp DPC. Unseparated into fractions, whole blood served as the source from which total RNA was extracted. There are 12 residues in the CDR3. Germline-derived CDR1 and CDR2 are MGHDK and SYGVNS. The V end was cut by 3 bases, the J end by 0 bases, with 0 bases between. TCRdb called the RACE reads again in MiXCR, with one record for every CDR3 protein. The repertoire includes roughly 52,000 distinct CDR3 sequences, approximately 10% of them detected once, and about 1.8% sits in the top ten.

This sequence originates from a woman aged 40 to 50 with alopecia areata. Some clones in this sample may be carry-over from other donors' samples. The V gene is TRBV25-1, the J gene TRBJ1-5; D is uncertain. The starting material was whole blood, obtained in connection with sensitization to the hapten diphenylcyclopropenone (DPC). The CDR3 sequence: CASSDSNQPQHF. The CDR3 DNA follows: TGTGCCAGCAGTGATAGCAATCAGCCCCAGCATTTT. Full variable domain (missing parts from reference TRBV25-1 and TRBJ1-5): EADIYQTPRYLVIGTGKKITLECSQTMGHDKMYWYQQDPGMELHLIHYSYGVNSTEKGDLSSESTVSRIRTEHFPLTLESARPSHTSQYLCASSDSNQPQHFGDGTRLSIL.